This is a list of T cell receptor beta chains from one sample in a study of Ad26.COV2.S vaccination and SARS-CoV-2 variants. Sequencing used immunoSEQ multiplex PCR; TCRdb keeps in-frame clones, though not all of them. The sample lists about 680,000 clones; more than 70% were seen once. Sequences were derived from peripheral blood, sampled in a trial of Ad26.COV2.S vaccine versus placebo. These receptors were collected from a person aged 18 to 65 who received the Ad26.COV2.S COVID-19 vaccine or a placebo. The CDR3 runs from the conserved cysteine through the conserved F or W. A D gene is named only where the DNA matches it firmly. Only part of the rows carry a size: once, few, many, or a class if the clone is expanded.

-	TRBV5-1	TRBJ2-6	-	CASSSGGSSGANVLTF	TGCGCCAGCTCCTCAGGAGGCTCCTCTGGGGCCAACGTCCTGACTTTC
-	TRBV24-1	TRBJ2-3	once	CATSDSGHSSTDTQYF	TGTGCCACCAGTGATTCGGGACACTCAAGCACAGATACGCAGTATTTT
-	TRBV7-3	TRBJ2-1	-	CASSLDRKSSHEQFF	TGTGCCAGCAGCTTAGACCGGAAGAGTAGCCATGAGCAGTTCTTC
TRBD2	TRBV5-6	TRBJ2-5	-	CASSLALAGAEETQYF	TGTGCCAGCAGCTTGGCGCTAGCGGGAGCTGAGGAGACCCAGTACTTC
-	TRBV12-3/TRBV12-4	TRBJ2-2	-	CASMGPDGELFF	TGTGCCAGCATGGGGCCGGACGGGGAGCTGTTTTTT
TRBD1	TRBV30	TRBJ2-7	-	CAWRERGGFSYEQYF	TGTGCCTGGAGAGAGAGAGGGGGCTTTTCCTACGAGCAGTACTTC
-	TRBV2	TRBJ2-5	-	CASSGSRGGSGETQYF	TGTGCCAGCAGTGGAAGCAGGGGCGGGAGTGGAGAGACCCAGTACTTC
-	TRBV14	TRBJ1-1	-	CASSQGRRMNTEAFF	TGTGCCAGCAGCCAAGGGCGACGGATGAACACTGAAGCTTTCTTT
-	TRBV13	TRBJ2-7	-	CASSPGVNYEQYF	TGTGCCAGCAGCCCCGGGGTTAACTACGAGCAGTACTTC
-	TRBV3-1/TRBV3-2	TRBJ1-2	-	CASSHRGAHNYGYTF	TGTGCCAGCAGCCATCGGGGGGCCCATAACTATGGCTACACCTTC
-	TRBV13	TRBJ2-3	-	CASSFTAVALASTDTQYF	TGTGCCAGCAGCTTTACGGCGGTTGCCCTAGCTAGCACAGATACGCAGTATTTT
-	TRBV10-2	TRBJ1-1	-	CASSEGRQNTEAFF	TGCGCCAGCAGTGAAGGGAGACAAAACACTGAAGCTTTCTTT
-	TRBV19	TRBJ2-5	-	CASNRGAQETQYF	TGTGCCAGTAATCGGGGGGCCCAAGAGACCCAGTACTTC
-	TRBV30	TRBJ1-1	-	CAHRRVGNTEAFF	TGTGCCCATCGTCGGGTGGGGAACACTGAAGCTTTCTTT
-	TRBV5-1	TRBJ1-3	once	CASSPGLIRSGNTIYF	TGCGCCAGCAGCCCGGGATTGATCCGGTCTGGAAACACCATATATTTT
TRBD1	TRBV6-5	TRBJ1-2	-	CASRLGQGNYGYTF	TGTGCCAGCAGACTAGGACAGGGTAACTATGGCTACACCTTC
-	TRBV5-4	TRBJ1-5	-	CASSLRGADQPQHF	TGTGCCAGCAGCTTGCGAGGGGCCGACCAGCCCCAGCATTTT
TRBD1	TRBV9	TRBJ1-4	-	CASSPRQGPNEKLFF	TGTGCCAGCAGTCCTCGACAGGGACCTAATGAAAAACTGTTTTTT
TRBD2	TRBV27	TRBJ2-3	-	CASSLSSRPSGRTDTQYF	TGTGCCAGCAGTTTATCCTCCCGCCCTAGCGGGAGGACAGATACGCAGTATTTT
TRBD1	TRBV7-3	TRBJ1-6	-	CASSFGTGNSPLHF	TGTGCCAGCAGCTTCGGGACAGGGAACTCACCCCTCCACTTT
TRBD1	TRBV7-3	TRBJ1-1	-	CASSPGQGARNTEAFF	TGTGCCAGCAGCCCTGGACAGGGGGCGCGGAACACTGAAGCTTTCTTT
-	TRBV5-4	TRBJ1-2	-	CASSHPTGLYGYTF	TGTGCCAGCAGCCACCCGACAGGCCTCTATGGCTACACCTTC
TRBD2	TRBV12-3/TRBV12-4	TRBJ2-7	-	CASSFGGYEQYF	TGTGCCAGCAGTTTCGGGGGGTACGAGCAGTACTTC